This TCR beta chain was found in a study of glioma-infiltrating T cells (dated by TCRdb to 2016 to 2017). For the study in its entirety: The low-grade gliomas were WHO grade II oligodendrogliomas or astrocytomas, while the glioblastomas were WHO grade IV tumors sampled at initial diagnosis rather than at recurrent diagnosis. Glioma patients received dexamethasone for six or fewer days before surgery. Sequencing coverage of about 4- to 11-fold of 1.1 million or so peripheral T cells was targeted for blood libraries. Sequencing of TCR alpha- and beta-chain repertoires was performed on glioma tissue, on non-neoplastic brain tissue, and on matched peripheral blood mononuclear cells. To measure divergence between tissue and blood T-cell populations, each tissue-infiltrating repertoire was compared with the peripheral blood repertoire of the same patient. Three low-grade glioma patients, roughly 8 primary glioblastoma patients, and three non-glioma patients who contributed non-neoplastic brain tissue made up the paired cohort. What the research found in general, with its limitations: Patients with low tissue-blood divergence were marked by a signature set of shared blood CDR3 motifs, and this signature set was depleted in highly divergent patients. Very few CDR3 sequences were found to be shared between tissue and blood, and this scarcity was attributed to high CDR3 diversity and limited sampling. Group comparisons were based on small numbers of patients: three non-neoplastic, three low-grade glioma and several glioblastoma patients. In non-neoplastic patients, VJ-independent divergence between tissue and blood fell below expectation, whereas in all gliomas, and especially in low-grade gliomas, the divergence rose above expectation.

TCR alpha and beta CDR3 regions were amplified with the iRepertoire nested amplicon-rescue multiplex PCR (arm-PCR) platform from RNA. The input for one-step reverse transcription and amplification was about 85-400 ng of either tissue mRNA or PBMC total RNA. Following bead purification, Illumina adapters were added through a secondary multiplex PCR, and the libraries were then gel-purified between 200 and 400 bp. Demultiplexing relied on internal 6-nucleotide barcodes carried by the libraries. The libraries were sequenced on an Illumina MiSeq using 2x220 or 2x250 nucleotide paired-end reads. Under the source paper's analysis protocol: Paired reads were merged with FLASH 1.2.11 and aligned to the GRCh37 human genome with BWA-MEM before extracting TRA and TRB reads. An IMGT-derived reference of cassette sequences and CDR3 motifs, with pseudogenes included, was used for V and J assignment. Reads were translated in three frames, and productive CDR3s were defined by a C…FGXG motif without stop codons. Clonotypes were defined as unique combinations of V-J cassette pair and CDR3 amino acid sequence. Hamming distance filtering was applied to reads, with thresholds set by the sequence error rate of each sample in mapped regions. TCRdb ran its own pipeline on the public reads, namely fastp trimming at Q25 and MiXCR clone calling, and kept in-frame beta chains. Every entry covers one CDR3 protein and lists the most common genes and DNA from its rows. The V and J calls were determined by TCRdb, not by the authors. A total of approximately 400,000 distinct CDR3 sequences appear in this sample, roughly two fifths of them only once. Approximately 12% of the sample rests with the top ten.

This clonotype came up a few times. The target of this receptor is not known. No per-base quality is available; no much larger clone lies one base away. Surgical brain or tumor specimens were cryofrozen in liquid nitrogen immediately after resection, and peripheral blood cells were collected concurrently. Including cysteine and phenylalanine, the CDR3 has 16 amino acids. Here the CDR3 DNA is all that survives: 48 bases in frame from base 1. From a lookup of the germline V gene, CDR1 and CDR2 are KGHDR and SFDVKD. Trimming at the junction amounts to 1 base on V and 4 bases on J, and the germline ends lie 14 bases apart.

Material for sequencing was glioma tissue, nonneoplastic brain tissue, or PBMCs (not recorded which). This clonotype was sampled from a human donor with low-grade glioma or glioblastoma, undergoing nonglioma brain surgery, or in good health (not recorded which). This receptor chain uses TRBV24-1 and TRBJ2-3; the D call is possibly TRBD1 or TRBD2, each sharing 5 bases. The CDR3 protein is CATSDFRAGTADTQYF. The nucleotides are TGTGCCACCAGTGATTTTAGGGCAGGGACGGCAGATACGCAGTATTTT.